Below, 3 T cell receptor beta chains from the same sample are listed, as sequenced in a study of beta chain features in type 1 diabetes. What was sequenced were expressed TCRB transcripts, since all of the isolated RNA had been reverse transcribed. Sequenced by immunoSEQ multiplex PCR; TCRdb stores in-frame clones only, minus some. Of under 250,000 clones listed, roughly 11% are singletons. The sequenced material came from central memory CD4+ T cells from blood. The source of these receptors is a young man in good health.

The chain links TRBV6-5 to TRBJ2-1; 7 bases are a match to TRBD2. The CDR3 covers 15 residues. Germline assignment: CDR1 MNHEY and CDR2 SVGAGI. The V and J ends lost 6 bases and 7 bases, in that order; junction bases with no gene match: 12. CDR3 coding DNA: TGTGCCAGCAGCCCCCGGGGCGGGCGGGAGAATGAGCAGTTCTTC. This translates into CASSPRGGRENEQFF.

This clone has more than one count but fewer than ten. The genes are TRBV29-1 and TRBJ2-5; D is possibly TRBD1 (5 bases). This CDR3 spans 13 amino acids. Germline CDR1 and CDR2: SQVTM and ANQGSEA. Trimming pared 3 bases from V and 1 base from J, leaving 9 bases between. CDR3 residues: CSVDRARQETQYF. CDR3 bases: TGCAGCGTTGACAGGGCCCGCCAAGAGACCCAGTACTTC.

This chain connects TRBV2 to TRBJ2-3; the D gene is possibly TRBD2 (5 bases). Trimming cost V 8 bases and J 6 bases, with 12 bases left between them. The CDR3 consists of 12 residues. Looked up from germline, CDR1 is SNHLY and CDR2 is FYNNEI. The CDR3: CASRKEADTQYF. In nucleotides, the CDR3 is TGTGCCAGCCGGAAGGAGGCGGATACGCAGTATTTT.